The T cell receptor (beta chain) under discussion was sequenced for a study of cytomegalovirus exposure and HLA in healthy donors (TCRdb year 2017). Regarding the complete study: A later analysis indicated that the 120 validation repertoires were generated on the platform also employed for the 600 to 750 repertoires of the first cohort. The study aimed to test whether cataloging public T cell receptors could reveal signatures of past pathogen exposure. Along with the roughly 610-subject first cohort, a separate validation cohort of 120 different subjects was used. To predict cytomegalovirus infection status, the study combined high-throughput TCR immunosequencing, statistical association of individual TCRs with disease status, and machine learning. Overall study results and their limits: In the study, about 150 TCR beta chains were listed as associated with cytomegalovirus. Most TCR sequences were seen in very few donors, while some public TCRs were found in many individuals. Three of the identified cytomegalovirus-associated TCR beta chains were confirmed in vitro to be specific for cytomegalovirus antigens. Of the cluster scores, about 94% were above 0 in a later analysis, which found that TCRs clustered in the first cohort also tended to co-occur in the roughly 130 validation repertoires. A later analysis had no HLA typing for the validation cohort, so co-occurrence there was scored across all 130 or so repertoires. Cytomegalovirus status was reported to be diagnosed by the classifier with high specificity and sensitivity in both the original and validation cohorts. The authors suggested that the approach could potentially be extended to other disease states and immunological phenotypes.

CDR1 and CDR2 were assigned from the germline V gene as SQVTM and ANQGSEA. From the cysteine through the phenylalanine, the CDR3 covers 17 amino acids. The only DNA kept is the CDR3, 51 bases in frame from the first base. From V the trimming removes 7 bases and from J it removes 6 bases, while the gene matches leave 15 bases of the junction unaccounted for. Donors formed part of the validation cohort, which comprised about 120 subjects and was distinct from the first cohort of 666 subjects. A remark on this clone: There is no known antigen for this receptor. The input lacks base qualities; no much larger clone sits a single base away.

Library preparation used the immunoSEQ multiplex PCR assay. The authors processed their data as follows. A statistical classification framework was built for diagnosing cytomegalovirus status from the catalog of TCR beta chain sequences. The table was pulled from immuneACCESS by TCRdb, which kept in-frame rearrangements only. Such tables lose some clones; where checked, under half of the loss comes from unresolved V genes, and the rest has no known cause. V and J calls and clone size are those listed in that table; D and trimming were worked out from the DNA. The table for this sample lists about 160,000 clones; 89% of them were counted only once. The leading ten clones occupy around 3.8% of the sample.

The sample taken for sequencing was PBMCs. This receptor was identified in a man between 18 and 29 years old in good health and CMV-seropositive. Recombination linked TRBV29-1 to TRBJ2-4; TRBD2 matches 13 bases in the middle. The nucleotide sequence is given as TGCAGCGCTAACTCCGGGACTAGCGGGATCGGATCAAACATTCAGTACTTC. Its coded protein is CSANSGTSGIGSNIQYF.